This T cell receptor beta chain was recovered during a study of T cell responses to AZD1222 COVID-19 vaccine. Study in general: Recipients boosted at about 4 weeks or about 12 weeks are pooled. Findings of the study overall: Spike-specific TCR breadth and depth were elevated following two AZD1222 doses. Baseline serostatus was positive in only a handful of AZD1222 recipients. The reported proportion of spike-specific TCRs targeting unmutated variant regions was nearly half.

Data came from immunoSEQ multiplex PCR; TCRdb stores just in-frame clones and leaves some out. Altogether around 120,000 clones are present, about nine tenths being singletons, with the ten largest covering approximately 5.4%. On this clone: The antigen remains undetermined.

This TCR was sampled from an adult in good health. The specimen was peripheral blood, collected on day 0 of AZD1222 vaccination.

CDR3 protein: CASSWDNALNQPQHF. CDR3 DNA: TGTGCCAGCAGCTGGGACAACGCCTTAAATCAGCCCCAGCATTTT. This chain uses TRBV6-2 or TRBV6-3 with TRBJ1-5; tentatively, D is TRBD1 (6 bases). The CDR3 loop spans 15 amino acids. Trimming left V 6 bases short and J 4 bases short, with 16 bases between. Germline V gene lookup returns CDR1 MNHEY and CDR2 SVGEGT.